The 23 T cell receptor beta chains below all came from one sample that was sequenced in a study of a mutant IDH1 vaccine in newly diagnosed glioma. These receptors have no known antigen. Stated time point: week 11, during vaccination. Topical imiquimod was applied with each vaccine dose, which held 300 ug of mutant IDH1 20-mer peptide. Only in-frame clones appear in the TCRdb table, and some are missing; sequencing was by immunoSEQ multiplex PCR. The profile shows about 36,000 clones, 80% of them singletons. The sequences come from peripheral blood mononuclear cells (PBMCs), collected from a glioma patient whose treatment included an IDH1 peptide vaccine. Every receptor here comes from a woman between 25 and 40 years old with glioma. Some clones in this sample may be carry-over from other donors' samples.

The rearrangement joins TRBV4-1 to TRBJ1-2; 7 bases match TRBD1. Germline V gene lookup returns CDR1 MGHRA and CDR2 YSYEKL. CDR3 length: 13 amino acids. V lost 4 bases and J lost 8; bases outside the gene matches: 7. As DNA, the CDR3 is TGCGCCAGCAGCCGGGACCAGGGGGGGGGCTACACCTTC. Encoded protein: CASSRDQGGGYTF.

The CDR3 DNA is TGTGCCAGCAGCGCGACAAGGGCTCACACTGAAGCTTTCTTT. Translation gives CASSATRAHTEAFF. J is TRBJ1-1 and V is TRBV6-1; D uncertain. This CDR3 has 14 residues. The ends were cut back, 6 bases at V and 3 bases at J, with 14 bases in the middle. CDR1 is MNHNS and CDR2 is SASEGT in the germline V gene.

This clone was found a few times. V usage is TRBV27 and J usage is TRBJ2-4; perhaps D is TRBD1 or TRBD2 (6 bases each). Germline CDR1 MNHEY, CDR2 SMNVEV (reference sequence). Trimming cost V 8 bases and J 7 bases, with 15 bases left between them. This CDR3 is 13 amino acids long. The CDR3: CASREGGRNIQYF. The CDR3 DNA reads TGTGCCAGCCGTGAAGGGGGGAGGAACATTCAGTACTTC.

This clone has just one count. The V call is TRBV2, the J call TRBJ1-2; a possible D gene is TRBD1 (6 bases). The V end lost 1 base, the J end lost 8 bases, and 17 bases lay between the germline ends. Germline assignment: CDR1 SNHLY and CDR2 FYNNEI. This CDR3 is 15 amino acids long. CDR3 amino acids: CASSEVVRGPRGYTF. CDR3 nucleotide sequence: TGTGCCAGCAGTGAAGTGGTACGGGGGCCGAGGGGCTACACCTTC. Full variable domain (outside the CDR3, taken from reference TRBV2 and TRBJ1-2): EPEVTQTPSHQVTQMGQEVILRCVPISNHLYFYWYRQILGQKVEFLVSFYNNEISEKSEIFDDQFSVERPDGSNFTLKIRSTKLEDSAMYFCASSEVVRGPRGYTFGSGTRLTVV.

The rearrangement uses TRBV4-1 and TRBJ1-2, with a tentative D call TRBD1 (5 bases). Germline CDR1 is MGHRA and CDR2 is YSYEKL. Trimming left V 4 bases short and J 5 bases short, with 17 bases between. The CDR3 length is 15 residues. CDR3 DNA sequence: TGCGCCAGCAGCCGGACCCGGGACCTTCAGTATGGCTACACCTTC. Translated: CASSRTRDLQYGYTF.

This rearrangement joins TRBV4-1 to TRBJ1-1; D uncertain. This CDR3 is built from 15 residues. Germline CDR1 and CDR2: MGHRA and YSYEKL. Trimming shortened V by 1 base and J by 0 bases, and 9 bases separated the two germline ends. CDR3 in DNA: TGCGCCAGCAGCCAAGTCGGTATTATGAACACTGAAGCTTTCTTT. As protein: CASSQVGIMNTEAFF.

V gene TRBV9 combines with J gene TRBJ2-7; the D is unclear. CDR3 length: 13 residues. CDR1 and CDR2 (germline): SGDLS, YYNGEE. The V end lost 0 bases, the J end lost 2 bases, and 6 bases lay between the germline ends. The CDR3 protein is CASSVAATYEQYF. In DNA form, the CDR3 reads TGTGCCAGCAGCGTAGCGGCCACCTACGAGCAGTACTTC.

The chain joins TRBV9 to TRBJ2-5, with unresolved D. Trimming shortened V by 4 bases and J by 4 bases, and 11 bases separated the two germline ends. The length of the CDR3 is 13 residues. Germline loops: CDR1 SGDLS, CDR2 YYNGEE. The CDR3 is CASSPISVETQYF. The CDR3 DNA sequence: TGTGCCAGCAGCCCGATCTCGGTAGAGACCCAGTACTTC.

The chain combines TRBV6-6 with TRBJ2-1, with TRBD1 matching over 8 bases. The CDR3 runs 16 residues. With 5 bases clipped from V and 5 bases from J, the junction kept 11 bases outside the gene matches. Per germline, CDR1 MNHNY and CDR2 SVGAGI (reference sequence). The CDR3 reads CASSHRTGLRNNEQFF. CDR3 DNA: TGTGCCAGCAGTCACCGGACAGGGTTAAGGAACAATGAGCAGTTCTTC.

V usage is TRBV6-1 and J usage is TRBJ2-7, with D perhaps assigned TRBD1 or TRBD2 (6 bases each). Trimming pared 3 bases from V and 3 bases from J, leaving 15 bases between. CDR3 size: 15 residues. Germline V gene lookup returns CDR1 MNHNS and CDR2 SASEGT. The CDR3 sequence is CASSEQRGQGYEQYF. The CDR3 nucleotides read TGTGCCAGCAGTGAGCAACGGGGGCAAGGCTACGAGCAGTACTTC.

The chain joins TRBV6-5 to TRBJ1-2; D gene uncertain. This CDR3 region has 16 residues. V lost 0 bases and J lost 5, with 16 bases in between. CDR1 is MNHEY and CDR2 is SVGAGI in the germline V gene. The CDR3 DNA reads TGTGCCAGCAGTTACTCGATCGGAGTGGGGTTATATGGCTACACCTTC. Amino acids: CASSYSIGVGLYGYTF.

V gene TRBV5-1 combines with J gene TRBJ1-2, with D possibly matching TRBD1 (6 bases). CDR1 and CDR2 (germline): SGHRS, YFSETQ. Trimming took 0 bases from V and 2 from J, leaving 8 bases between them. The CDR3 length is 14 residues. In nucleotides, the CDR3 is TGCGCCAGCAGCTTGGACAGGGAAAACTATGGCTACACCTTC. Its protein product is CASSLDRENYGYTF.

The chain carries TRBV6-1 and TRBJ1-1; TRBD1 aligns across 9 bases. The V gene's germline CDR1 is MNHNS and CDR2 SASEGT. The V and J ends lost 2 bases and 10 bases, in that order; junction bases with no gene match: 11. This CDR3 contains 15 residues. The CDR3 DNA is TGTGCCAGCAGTGAATTCACGGGACAGGGCTACGTAGCTTTCTTT. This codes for CASSEFTGQGYVAFF.

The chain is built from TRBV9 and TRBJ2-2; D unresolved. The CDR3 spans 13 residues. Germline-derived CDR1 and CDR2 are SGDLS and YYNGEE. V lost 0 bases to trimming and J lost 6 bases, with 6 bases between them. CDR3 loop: CASSVELSGELFF. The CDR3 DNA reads TGTGCCAGCAGCGTAGAGTTGTCCGGGGAGCTGTTTTTT.

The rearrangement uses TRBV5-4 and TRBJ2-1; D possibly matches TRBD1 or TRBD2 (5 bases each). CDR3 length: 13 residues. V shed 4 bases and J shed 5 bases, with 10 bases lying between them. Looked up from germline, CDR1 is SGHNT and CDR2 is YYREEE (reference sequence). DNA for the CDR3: TGTGCCAGCAGCACCGGGGCTGACAATGAGCAGTTCTTC. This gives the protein CASSTGADNEQFF.

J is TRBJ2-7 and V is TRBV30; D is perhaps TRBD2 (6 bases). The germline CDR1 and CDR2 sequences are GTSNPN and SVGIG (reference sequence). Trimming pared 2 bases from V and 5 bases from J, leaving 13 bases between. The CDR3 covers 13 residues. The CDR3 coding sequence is TGTGCCTGGAGTCCCGGGAGTACTAACGAGCAGTACTTC. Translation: CAWSPGSTNEQYF.

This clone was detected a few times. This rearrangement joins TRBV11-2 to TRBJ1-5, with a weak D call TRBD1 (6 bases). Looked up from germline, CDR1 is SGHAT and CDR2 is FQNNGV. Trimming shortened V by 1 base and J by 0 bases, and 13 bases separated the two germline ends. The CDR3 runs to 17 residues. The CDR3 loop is CASSLGSRGYSNQPQHF. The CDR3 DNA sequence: TGTGCCAGCAGCTTAGGATCCAGGGGCTATAGCAATCAGCCCCAGCATTTT.

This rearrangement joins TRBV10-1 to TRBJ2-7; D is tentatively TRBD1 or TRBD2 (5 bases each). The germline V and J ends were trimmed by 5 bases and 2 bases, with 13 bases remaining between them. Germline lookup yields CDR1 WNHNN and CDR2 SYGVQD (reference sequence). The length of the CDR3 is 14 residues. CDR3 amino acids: CASSPRDAAYEQYF. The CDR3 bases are TGCGCCAGCAGTCCTAGGGACGCCGCCTACGAGCAGTACTTC.

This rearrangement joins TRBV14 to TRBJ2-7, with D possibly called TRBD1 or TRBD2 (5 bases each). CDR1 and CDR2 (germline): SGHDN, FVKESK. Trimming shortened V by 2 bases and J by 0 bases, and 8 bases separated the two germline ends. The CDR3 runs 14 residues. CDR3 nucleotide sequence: TGTGCCAGCAGCCAATGGGGGAGCTCCTACGAGCAGTACTTC. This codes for CASSQWGSSYEQYF.

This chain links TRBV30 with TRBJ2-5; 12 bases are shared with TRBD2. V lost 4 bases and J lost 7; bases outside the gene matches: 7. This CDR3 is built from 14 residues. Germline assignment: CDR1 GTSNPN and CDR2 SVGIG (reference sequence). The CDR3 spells CAWTSGRAGGTQYF. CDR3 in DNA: TGTGCCTGGACTAGCGGGAGGGCCGGCGGGACCCAGTACTTC.

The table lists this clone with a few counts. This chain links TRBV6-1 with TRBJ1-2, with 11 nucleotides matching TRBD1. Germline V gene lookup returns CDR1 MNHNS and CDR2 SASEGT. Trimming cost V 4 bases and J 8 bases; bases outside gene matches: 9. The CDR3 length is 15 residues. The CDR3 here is CASSVLGQGALGYTF. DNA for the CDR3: TGTGCCAGCAGTGTCTTAGGACAGGGGGCGTTGGGCTACACCTTC.

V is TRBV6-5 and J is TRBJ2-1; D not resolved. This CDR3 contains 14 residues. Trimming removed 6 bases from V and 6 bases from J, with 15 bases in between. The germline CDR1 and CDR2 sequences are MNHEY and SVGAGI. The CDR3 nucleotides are TGTGCCAGCAGAATAATAACAACCTCCAATGAGCAGTTCTTC. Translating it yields CASRIITTSNEQFF.

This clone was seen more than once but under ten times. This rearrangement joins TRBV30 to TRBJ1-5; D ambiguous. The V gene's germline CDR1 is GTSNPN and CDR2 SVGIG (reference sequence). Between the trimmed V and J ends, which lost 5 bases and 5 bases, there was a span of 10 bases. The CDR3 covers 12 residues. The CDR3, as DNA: TGTGCCTGGGATCGGAGGGATCAGCCCCAGCATTTT. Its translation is CAWDRRDQPQHF.